A selection of T cell receptor beta chains follows, all from one sample in a study of cytomegalovirus exposure and HLA in healthy donors. Produced via immunoSEQ multiplex PCR; TCRdb's table is partial and in-frame only. The sample yields under 150,000 clones, roughly four fifths seen once. Sequences were obtained from PBMCs. The receptors were sampled from a woman in her thirties or forties in good health and CMV-seropositive. CDR3s include the opening cysteine and the closing phenylalanine or tryptophan. D genes are given only for firm matches. The size of a clone is reported for some rows only, either as once, few or many, or as a class for expanded clones.

clone_size	cdr3_length	v_call	j_call	d_call	cdr3_nt	cdr3_aa
few	14	TRBV11-1	TRBJ1-1	TRBD1	TGTGCCAGCAGTACACAGGGGACGAACACTGAAGCTTTCTTT	CASSTQGTNTEAFF
.	13	TRBV6-4	TRBJ1-1	.	TGTGCCAGCAAATCGGGATTTAACACTGAAGCTTTCTTT	CASKSGFNTEAFF
once	17	TRBV6-4	TRBJ1-2	TRBD1	TGTGCCAGCAGCTTAAATCCAGGGACAGGGATTAGGAATGGCTACACCTTC	CASSLNPGTGIRNGYTF
.	15	TRBV6-6	TRBJ1-1	TRBD1	TGTGCCAGCAGTTACCCGGGACAGGGAGCCACTGAAGCTTTCTTT	CASSYPGQGATEAFF
.	15	TRBV4-1	TRBJ2-7	TRBD2	TGCGCCAGCAGCCAAGCGTGGGAGGGCATCTACGAGCAGTACTTC	CASSQAWEGIYEQYF
few	14	TRBV6-1	TRBJ2-7	TRBD1	TGTGCCGCCAGCGTAGGACAGGGTCCCTACGAGCAGTACTTC	CAASVGQGPYEQYF
.	17	TRBV5-6	TRBJ2-1	.	TGTGCCAGCAGCCCCGTGCGGGGCCAGAGCTCCTACAATGAGCAGTTCTTC	CASSPVRGQSSYNEQFF
few	15	TRBV10-3	TRBJ1-4	.	TGTGCCATCAGTCATTCGACAGGAGAAAATGAAAAACTGTTTTTT	CAISHSTGENEKLFF
.	17	TRBV7-9	TRBJ2-7	TRBD2	TGTGCCAGCAGCTCTCCGCGGCTAGCGGGGATTATCTACGAGCAGTACTTC	CASSSPRLAGIIYEQYF
once	15	TRBV6-1	TRBJ2-1	TRBD2	TGTGCCAGCAGTGAACTTGCGGGAGGGTACAATGAGCAGTTCTTC	CASSELAGGYNEQFF
.	15	TRBV2	TRBJ2-5	TRBD1	TGTGCCAGCAGCATTGGGACAGGGGTAGGAGAGACCCAGTACTTC	CASSIGTGVGETQYF
once	16	TRBV4-3	TRBJ1-4	.	TGCGCCAGCAGCCAAGATCGTGGCAGGGCCATTGAAAAACTGTTTTTT	CASSQDRGRAIEKLFF
.	14	TRBV7-9	TRBJ1-1	.	TGTGCCAGCAGCTTAGGCAGGGAAGACACTGAAGCTTTCTTT	CASSLGREDTEAFF
.	14	TRBV10-3	TRBJ2-2	TRBD1	TGTGCCATCAGGGGGGACAGTAACACCGGGGAGCTGTTTTTT	CAIRGDSNTGELFF
.	14	TRBV19	TRBJ2-1	.	TGTGCCAGTAGTTCCCGACCGGGGATCCATGAGCAGTTCTTC	CASSSRPGIHEQFF
.	13	TRBV5-4	TRBJ1-2	TRBD1	TGTGCCAGCAGCAGACAGGGTACCTATGGCTACACCTTC	CASSRQGTYGYTF
few	15	TRBV7-3	TRBJ2-5	TRBD2	TGTGCCAGCAGCCGTTTAGCGGGGGGCCAAGAGACCCAGTACTTC	CASSRLAGGQETQYF
.	15	TRBV5-5	TRBJ2-7	TRBD1	TGTGCCAGCAGCTGGAGGACAGGGGTCTCCTACGAGCAGTACTTC	CASSWRTGVSYEQYF
.	13	TRBV10-1	TRBJ2-2	.	TGCGCCAGCAAGGAGGGCGGGACCGGGGAGCTGTTTTTT	CASKEGGTGELFF
.	13	TRBV5-1	TRBJ2-1	TRBD1	TGCGCCAGCAGCGGGACAGGGCGGAATGAGCAGTTCTTC	CASSGTGRNEQFF
.	15	TRBV9	TRBJ2-2	TRBD1	TGTGCCAGCAGCGCGGGGACAGATAACACCGGGGAGCTGTTTTTT	CASSAGTDNTGELFF
.	15	TRBV5-4	TRBJ2-5	.	TGTGCCAGCAGCCACGAGGGGGGGCACCAAGAGACCCAGTACTTC	CASSHEGGHQETQYF
.	15	TRBV6-5	TRBJ1-5	.	TGTGCCAGCAGTTACCGCGGGGCTGCCAATCAGCCCCAGCATTTT	CASSYRGAANQPQHF
few	15	TRBV5-4	TRBJ2-3	TRBD2	TGTGCCAGCAGGCTTGGTGGGGGGGGCACAGATACGCAGTATTTT	CASRLGGGGTDTQYF
.	17	TRBV30	TRBJ1-5	TRBD1	TGTGCCTGGAGTGTTCCCTTTGGCTCCAGGGGGAATCAGCCCCAGCATTTT	CAWSVPFGSRGNQPQHF
.	14	TRBV30	TRBJ1-2	TRBD1	TGTGCCTGGAGCAGGACAGGGAGGTTCGATGGCTACACCTTC	CAWSRTGRFDGYTF
.	15	TRBV9	TRBJ1-1	TRBD1	TGTGCCAGCAGCGGAGACAGGGTGGGGCACAATGAAGCTTTCTTT	CASSGDRVGHNEAFF
.	16	TRBV6-1	TRBJ2-1	.	TGTGCCAGCAGTGAACTGGGGGGGGGCTGGGTCAATGAGCAGTTCTTC	CASSELGGGWVNEQFF
once	15	TRBV6-1	TRBJ1-2	.	TGTGCCAGCAGGGAGAAGACAGTACCGGGCTATGGCTACACCTTC	CASREKTVPGYGYTF
.	14	TRBV6-6	TRBJ1-6	TRBD1	TGTGCCAGCAGCTCCAGGGGGAGGAATTCACCCCTCCACTTT	CASSSRGRNSPLHF
.	15	TRBV6-4	TRBJ2-1	.	TGTGCCAGCAGTGACACCGACAGCACCTACAATGAGCAGTTCTTC	CASSDTDSTYNEQFF
.	14	TRBV6-6	TRBJ2-7	TRBD2	TGTGCCAGCAGTTACGGTGGGGGGGTCTACGAGCAGTACTTC	CASSYGGGVYEQYF
.	12	TRBV7-2	TRBJ2-7	TRBD2	TGTGCCAGCAGCTCGGGACTAGCGAAGAAGTACTTC	CASSSGLAKKYF
.	15	TRBV11-1	TRBJ2-5	TRBD2	TGTGCCAGCAGCTCCTGGACTAGCGGGAGGGAGACCCAGTACTTC	CASSSWTSGRETQYF
.	15	TRBV29-1	TRBJ2-3	.	TGCAGCGTTACCCCAGGGGAGTGGGACACAGATACGCAGTATTTT	CSVTPGEWDTDTQYF
.	15	TRBV12-5	TRBJ2-3	TRBD2	TGTGCTAGTGGTCCCTTAGCGGGGAGCACAGATACGCAGTATTTT	CASGPLAGSTDTQYF
.	22	TRBV4-2	TRBJ1-4	.	TGTGCCAGCAGCCAAGCCCCGCAGACCTTGAATCTGGGGGGAAGCGGTAATGAAAAACTGTTTTTT	CASSQAPQTLNLGGSGNEKLFF
.	13	TRBV18	TRBJ1-5	.	TGTGCCAGCTCCCCCGGGGAGAATCAGCCCCAGCATTTT	CASSPGENQPQHF
.	16	TRBV7-7	TRBJ2-2	TRBD1	TGTGCTAGCAGTCCCAGGACAGGGGCCAACACCGGGGAGCTGTTTTTT	CASSPRTGANTGELFF
.	17	TRBV28	TRBJ1-1	.	TGTGCCAGCAGTTTCGGGGAGCGGGGGCCAAAGGGCTCTGAAGCTTTCTTT	CASSFGERGPKGSEAFF
.	13	TRBV6-5	TRBJ1-2	.	TGTGCCAGCAGTTACAAGTCCAGGGAAGGCTACACCTTC	CASSYKSREGYTF
.	16	TRBV2	TRBJ2-1	.	TGTGCCAGCAGTGCAGGGATCCTAAGCTCCTACAATGAGCAGTTCTTC	CASSAGILSSYNEQFF
.	13	TRBV13	TRBJ2-7	TRBD1	TGTGCCAGCAGCGGGACAGACTCCTACGAGCAGTACTTC	CASSGTDSYEQYF
.	14	TRBV5-5	TRBJ2-7	TRBD1	TGTGCCAGCAGGTTCGGGACAGGGGGTTACGAGCAGTACTTC	CASRFGTGGYEQYF
once	16	TRBV7-2	TRBJ2-7	TRBD2	TGTGCCAGCAGCTTATTACCGGCAGCGGGAGTTAACGAGCAGTACTTC	CASSLLPAAGVNEQYF
.	18	TRBV4-3	TRBJ2-3	TRBD2	TGCGCCAGCAGCCAAGAAAGAGCTAGCGGGGGGAGCAGGGTTACGCAGTATTTT	CASSQERASGGSRVTQYF
.	17	TRBV10-3	TRBJ2-5	TRBD2	TGTGCCATCAGTGAGTCGGGAGCGGGGAGGAACCAAGAGACCCAGTACTTC	CAISESGAGRNQETQYF
once	13	TRBV28	TRBJ1-5	.	TGTGCCAGTTACCACACCAGGCGGGAGCCCCAGCATTTT	CASYHTRREPQHF
.	14	TRBV6-5	TRBJ2-5	.	TGTGCCAGCGGAGCCCCGACAGGTCAAGAGACCCAGTACTTC	CASGAPTGQETQYF